The 4 T cell receptor beta chains below were found in one sample sequenced in a study of human T cells and chemical hapten exposure. Regarding time point: patch test 1, 2 weeks after DPC sensitization. Treatment described: therapeutic diphenylcyclopropenone sensitization with weekly scalp DPC. TCRdb processed the RACE reads anew with MiXCR; each CDR3 protein has one entry. The table records some 80,000 distinct CDR3 sequences, about 10% of them present only once. The sample here was whole blood, taken in connection with sensitization to the hapten diphenylcyclopropenone (DPC). Source of these receptors: a woman aged 45-65 years with alopecia areata. Some clones in this sample may be carry-over from other donors' samples.

This clonotype appeared a few times. The chain has TRBV5-1 and TRBJ2-1; D tentatively reads TRBD1 or TRBD2 (5 bases each). The germline V gene encodes CDR1 SGHRS and CDR2 YFSETQ. V lost 0 bases and J 8 bases, leaving 9 bases between the germline ends. This CDR3 comprises 13 residues. The CDR3 DNA follows: TGCGCCAGCAGCTTGGTAGGGACCGATGAGCAGTTCTTC. Encoded protein: CASSLVGTDEQFF.

The rearrangement joins TRBV3-1 to TRBJ2-7; D unclear. V lost 3 bases to trimming and J lost 3 bases, with 3 bases between them. CDR1 is LGHDT, CDR2 YNNKEL, per germline (reference sequence). CDR3 length: 11 residues. The CDR3: CASSHFYEQYF. The CDR3 DNA follows: TGTGCCAGCAGCCATTTCTACGAGCAGTACTTC.

This clonotype was seen at least ten times. The CDR3 DNA reads as TGTGCCAGCAGCTTTGGCGGGCAAGAGACCCAGTACTTC. Translation: CASSFGGQETQYF. The rearrangement links TRBV7-3 to TRBJ2-5; a possible D gene is TRBD2 (5 bases). Trimming removed 3 bases from V and 2 bases from J, with 7 bases in between. This CDR3 has 13 residues. Germline CDR1 SGHTA, CDR2 FQGTGA. Using reference TRBV7-3 and TRBJ2-5 for the parts outside the CDR3, the full variable domain is GAGVSQTPSNKVTEKGKYVELRCDPISGHTALYWYRQSLGQGPEFLIYFQGTGAADDSGLPNDRFFAVRPEGSVSTLKIQRTERGDSAVYLCASSFGGQETQYFGPGTRLLVL.

The sample holds many counts of this clonotype. The rearrangement joins TRBV28 to TRBJ2-7, with D tentatively TRBD2 (6 bases). The V gene lost 5 bases and the J gene lost 3 bases, with 11 bases spanning the gap. This CDR3 comprises 13 residues. In germline, CDR1 is MDHEN, CDR2 SYDVKM. The CDR3 DNA reads TGTGCCAGCAGTGGAGGGTTTCTCTACGAGCAGTACTTC. Amino acid sequence: CASSGGFLYEQYF.